What follows describes a single T cell receptor (beta chain). Authors' processing steps: Nucleated cell counts were estimated from reference gene primer amplification. Clones were sequenced by immunoSEQ multiplex PCR, and TCRdb holds only the in-frame ones, with some missing. Clone size and the V and J calls come from that table; the DNA yielded D and trimming. This table holds 65,000 to 75,000 clones, roughly three quarters found once. These data belong to a study of blood T cell repertoires in COVID-19. Background on the study: From the United States, Italy and Spain came samples of acute and convalescent COVID-19. Sample material is recorded as cDNA or gDNA derived from T cells, B-cell-depleted T cells, or PBMCs.

The TCR comes from a human donor in a cohort sampled during active COVID-19. The sample consisted of peripheral blood.

As DNA, the CDR3 is TGTGCCAGCAGCCAGACTAGCGGGAGCTCCTACAATGAGCAGTTCTTC. As protein: CASSQTSGSSYNEQFF. The rearrangement uses TRBV3-1 (or the pseudogene TRBV3-2) and TRBJ2-1, with 12 positions matching TRBD2. CDR3 length: 16 amino acids. Per the germline V gene, CDR1 is LGHDT and CDR2 is YNNKEL (reference sequence). V lost 3 bases and J lost 0; bases outside the gene matches: 0.